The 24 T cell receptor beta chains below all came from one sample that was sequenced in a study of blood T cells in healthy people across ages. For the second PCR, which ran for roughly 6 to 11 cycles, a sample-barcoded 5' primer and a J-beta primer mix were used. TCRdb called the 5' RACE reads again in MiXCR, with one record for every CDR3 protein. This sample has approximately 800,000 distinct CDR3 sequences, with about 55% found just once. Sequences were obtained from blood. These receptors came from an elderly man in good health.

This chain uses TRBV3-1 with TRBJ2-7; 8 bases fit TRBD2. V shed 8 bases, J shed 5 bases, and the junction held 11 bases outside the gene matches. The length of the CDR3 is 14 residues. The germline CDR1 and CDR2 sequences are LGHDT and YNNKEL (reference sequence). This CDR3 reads CASGLAGGSHEQYF. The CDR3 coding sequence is TGTGCCAGCGGACTTGCGGGAGGATCCCACGAGCAGTACTTC.

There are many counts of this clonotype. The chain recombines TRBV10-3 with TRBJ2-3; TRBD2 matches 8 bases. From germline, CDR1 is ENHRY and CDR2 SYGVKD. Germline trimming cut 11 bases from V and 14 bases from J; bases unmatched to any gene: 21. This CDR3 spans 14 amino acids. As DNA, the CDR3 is TGTGCCGCGCGTAGCGGGACCCCGAACAGATACGCGTATTTT. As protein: CAARSGTPNRYAYF.

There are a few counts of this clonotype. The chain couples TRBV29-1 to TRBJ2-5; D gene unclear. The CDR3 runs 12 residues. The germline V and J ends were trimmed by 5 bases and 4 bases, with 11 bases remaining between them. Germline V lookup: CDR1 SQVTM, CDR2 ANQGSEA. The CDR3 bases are TGCAGCGTTAGGACCACCTCAGAGACCCAGTACTTC. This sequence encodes CSVRTTSETQYF.

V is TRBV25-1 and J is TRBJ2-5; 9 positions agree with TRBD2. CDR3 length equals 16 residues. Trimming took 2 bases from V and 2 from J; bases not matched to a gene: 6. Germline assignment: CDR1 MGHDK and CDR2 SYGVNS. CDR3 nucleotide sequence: TGTGCCAGCAGTGAAGGCGGGAGGGGGCCTCAAGAGACCCAGTACTTC. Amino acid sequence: CASSEGGRGPQETQYF.

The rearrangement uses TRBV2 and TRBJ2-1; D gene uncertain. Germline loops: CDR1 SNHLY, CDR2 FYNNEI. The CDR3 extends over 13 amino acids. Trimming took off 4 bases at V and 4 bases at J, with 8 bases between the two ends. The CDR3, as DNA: TGTGCCAGCAGTGGGCAGAATTACAATGAGCAGTTCTTC. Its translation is CASSGQNYNEQFF.

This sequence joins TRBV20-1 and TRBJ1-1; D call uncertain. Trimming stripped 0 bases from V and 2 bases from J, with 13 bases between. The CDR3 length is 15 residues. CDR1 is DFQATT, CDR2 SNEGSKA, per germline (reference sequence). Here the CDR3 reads CSARDRASFNTEAFF. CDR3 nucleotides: TGCAGTGCTAGAGATAGGGCCAGTTTTAACACTGAAGCTTTCTTT.

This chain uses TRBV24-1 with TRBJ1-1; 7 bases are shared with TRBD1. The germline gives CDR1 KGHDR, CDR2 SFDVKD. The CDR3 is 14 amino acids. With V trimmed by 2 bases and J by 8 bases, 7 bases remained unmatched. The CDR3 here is CATSDSPGQPEAFF. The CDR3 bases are TGTGCCACCAGTGATTCCCCGGGACAGCCCGAAGCTTTCTTT.

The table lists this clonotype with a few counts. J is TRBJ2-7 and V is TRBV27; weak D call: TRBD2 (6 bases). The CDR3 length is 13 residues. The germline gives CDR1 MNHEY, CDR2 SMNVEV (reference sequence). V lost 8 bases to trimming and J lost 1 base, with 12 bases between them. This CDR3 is CASGGSLSYEQYF. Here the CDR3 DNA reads TGTGCCAGCGGGGGGAGTTTGTCCTACGAGCAGTACTTC.

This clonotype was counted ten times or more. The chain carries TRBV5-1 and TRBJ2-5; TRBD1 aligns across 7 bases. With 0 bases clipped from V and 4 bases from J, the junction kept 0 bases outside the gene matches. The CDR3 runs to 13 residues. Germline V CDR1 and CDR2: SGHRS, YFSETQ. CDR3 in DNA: TGCGCCAGCAGCTTGGACAGGGGAGAGACCCAGTACTTC. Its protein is CASSLDRGETQYF.

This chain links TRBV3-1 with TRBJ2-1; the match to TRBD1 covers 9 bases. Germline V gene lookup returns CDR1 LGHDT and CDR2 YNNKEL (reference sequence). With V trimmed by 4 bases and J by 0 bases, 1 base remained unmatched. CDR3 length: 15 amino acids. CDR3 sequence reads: CASSRDRDSYNEQFF. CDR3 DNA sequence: TGTGCCAGCAGCCGGGACAGGGACTCCTACAATGAGCAGTTCTTC.

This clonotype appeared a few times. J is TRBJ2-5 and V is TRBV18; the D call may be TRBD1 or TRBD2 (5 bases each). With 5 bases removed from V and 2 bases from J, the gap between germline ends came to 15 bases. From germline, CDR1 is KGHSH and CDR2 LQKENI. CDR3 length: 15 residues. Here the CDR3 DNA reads TGTGCCAGCTCAGCATTGGGGACGGATCAAGAGACCCAGTACTTC. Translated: CASSALGTDQETQYF.

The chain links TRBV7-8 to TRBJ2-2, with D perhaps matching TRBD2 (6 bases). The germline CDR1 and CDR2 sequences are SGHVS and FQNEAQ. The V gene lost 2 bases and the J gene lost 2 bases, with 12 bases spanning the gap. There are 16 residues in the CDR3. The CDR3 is CASSLPAGLNTGELFF. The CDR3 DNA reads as TGTGCCAGCAGCTTACCGGCGGGACTTAACACCGGGGAGCTGTTTTTT.

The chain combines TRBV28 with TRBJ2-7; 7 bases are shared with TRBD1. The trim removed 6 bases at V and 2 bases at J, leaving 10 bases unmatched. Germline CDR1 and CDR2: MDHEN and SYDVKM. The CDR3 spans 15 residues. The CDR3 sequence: CASSRGTVWAYEQYF. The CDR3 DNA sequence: TGTGCCAGCAGCCGTGGGACAGTATGGGCCTACGAGCAGTACTTC.

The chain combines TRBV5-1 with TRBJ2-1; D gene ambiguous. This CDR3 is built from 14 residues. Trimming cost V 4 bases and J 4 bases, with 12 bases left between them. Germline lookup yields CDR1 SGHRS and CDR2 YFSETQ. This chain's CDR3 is CASSMARQYNEQFF. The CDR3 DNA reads TGCGCCAGCAGCATGGCTAGACAATACAATGAGCAGTTCTTC.

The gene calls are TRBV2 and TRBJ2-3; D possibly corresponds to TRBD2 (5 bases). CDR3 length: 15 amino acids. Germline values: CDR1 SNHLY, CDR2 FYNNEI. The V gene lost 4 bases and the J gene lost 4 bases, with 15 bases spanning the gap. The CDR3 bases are TGTGCCAGCAGTGTGGGTGACGCCGGGGCAGATACGCAGTATTTT. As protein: CASSVGDAGADTQYF.

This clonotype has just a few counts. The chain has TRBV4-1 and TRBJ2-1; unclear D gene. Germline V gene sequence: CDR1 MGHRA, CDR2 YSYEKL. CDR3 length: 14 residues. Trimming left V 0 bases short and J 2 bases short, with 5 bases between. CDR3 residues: CASSQEQTYNEQFF. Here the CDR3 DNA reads TGCGCCAGCAGCCAAGAGCAAACCTACAATGAGCAGTTCTTC.

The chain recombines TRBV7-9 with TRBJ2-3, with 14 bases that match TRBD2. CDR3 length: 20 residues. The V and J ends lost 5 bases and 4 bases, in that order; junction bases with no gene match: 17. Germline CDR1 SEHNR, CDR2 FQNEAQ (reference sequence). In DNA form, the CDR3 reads TGTGCCAGCAGCCCCCTCGGATCGACTGGGACTAGCGGGAGTGCAGATACGCAGTATTTT. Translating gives CASSPLGSTGTSGSADTQYF. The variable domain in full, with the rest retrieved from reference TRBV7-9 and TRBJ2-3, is DTGVSQNPRHKITKRGQNVTFRCDPISEHNRLYWYRQTLGQGPEFLTYFQNEAQLEKSRLLSDRFSAERPKGSFSTLEIQRTEQGDSAMYLCASSPLGSTGTSGSADTQYFGPGTRLTVL.

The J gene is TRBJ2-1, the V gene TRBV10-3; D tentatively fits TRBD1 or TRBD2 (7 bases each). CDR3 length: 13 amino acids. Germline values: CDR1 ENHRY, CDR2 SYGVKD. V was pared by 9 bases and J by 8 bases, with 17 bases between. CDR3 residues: CAMRGGGSDEQFF. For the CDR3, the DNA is TGTGCCATGAGAGGGGGCGGGAGCGATGAGCAGTTCTTC.

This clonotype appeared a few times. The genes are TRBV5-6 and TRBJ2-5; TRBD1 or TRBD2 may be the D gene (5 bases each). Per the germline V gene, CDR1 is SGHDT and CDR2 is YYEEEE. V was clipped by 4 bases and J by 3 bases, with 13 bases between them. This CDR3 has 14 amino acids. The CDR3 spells CASSTGTQEETQYF. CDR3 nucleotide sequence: TGTGCCAGCAGCACCGGGACGCAGGAAGAGACCCAGTACTTC.

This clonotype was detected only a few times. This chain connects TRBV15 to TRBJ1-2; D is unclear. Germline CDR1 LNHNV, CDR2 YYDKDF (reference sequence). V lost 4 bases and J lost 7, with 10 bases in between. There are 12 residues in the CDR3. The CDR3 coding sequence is TGTGCCACCAGCATCGGGAGTGCTGGCTACACCTTC. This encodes CATSIGSAGYTF.

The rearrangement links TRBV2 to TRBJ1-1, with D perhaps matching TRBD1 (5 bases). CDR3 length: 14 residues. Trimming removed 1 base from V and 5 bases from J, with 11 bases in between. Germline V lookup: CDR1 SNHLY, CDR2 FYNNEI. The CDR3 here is CASSEGGFWTEAFF. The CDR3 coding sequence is TGTGCCAGCAGTGAAGGGGGGTTCTGGACTGAAGCTTTCTTT.

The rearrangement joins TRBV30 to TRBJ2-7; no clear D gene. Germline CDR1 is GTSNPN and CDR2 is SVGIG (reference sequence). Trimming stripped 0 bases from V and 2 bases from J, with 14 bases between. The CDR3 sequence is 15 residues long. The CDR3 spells CAWSVSAKLTYEQYF. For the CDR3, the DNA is TGTGCCTGGAGTGTGTCGGCCAAGCTTACCTACGAGCAGTACTTC.

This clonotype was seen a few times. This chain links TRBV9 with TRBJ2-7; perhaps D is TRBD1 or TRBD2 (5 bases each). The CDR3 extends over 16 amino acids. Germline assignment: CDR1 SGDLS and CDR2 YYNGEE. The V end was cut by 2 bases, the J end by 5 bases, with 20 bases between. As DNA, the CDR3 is TGTGCCAGCAGCGTCTCCCCCCAGGGTCTTAGCGACGAGCAGTACTTC. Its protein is CASSVSPQGLSDEQYF. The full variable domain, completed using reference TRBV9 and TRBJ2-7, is DSGVTQTPKHLITATGQRVTLRCSPRSGDLSVYWYQQSLDQGLQFLIQYYNGEERAKGNILERFSAQQFPDLHSELNLSSLELGDSALYFCASSVSPQGLSDEQYFGPGTRLTVT.

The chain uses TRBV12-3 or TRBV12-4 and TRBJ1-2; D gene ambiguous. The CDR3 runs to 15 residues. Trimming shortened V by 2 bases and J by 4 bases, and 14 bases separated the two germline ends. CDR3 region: CASSLNRRWGYGYTF. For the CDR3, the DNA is TGTGCCAGCAGTTTAAACAGACGTTGGGGCTATGGCTACACCTTC.